One sample yielded the 21 T cell receptor beta chains listed below, sequenced in a study of blood T cell repertoires in COVID-19. Assay: immunoSEQ multiplex PCR; the TCRdb copy retains only in-frame clones and omits some. The table has 60,000 to 65,000 clones, about three quarters seen once. Sequenced sample: peripheral blood. These receptor sequences come from a woman older than 75 with acute or convalescent COVID-19.

The J gene is TRBJ2-1, the V gene TRBV7-2; TRBD1 matches 8 bases. Germline V gives CDR1 SGHTA, CDR2 FQGNSA. V lost 5 bases, J lost 10 bases, and 4 bases stayed unmatched. The CDR3 extends over 12 amino acids. CDR3 nucleotides: TGTGCCAGCAGCCGGAGGACAGGGGAGCAGTTCTTC. It yields the protein CASSRRTGEQFF.

CDR3 in DNA: TGTGCCAGCAGCTCAGGAATGAACACTGAAGCTTTCTTT. Translated: CASSSGMNTEAFF. The chain combines TRBV7-3 with TRBJ1-1; D gene uncertain. This CDR3 has 13 residues. From germline, CDR1 is SGHTA and CDR2 FQGTGA. V lost 4 bases, J lost 0 bases, and 6 bases lay in between.

The genes are TRBV28 and TRBJ1-2, with 10 bases that match TRBD1. V shed 7 bases and J 5 bases; nucleotides not matched to a gene: 7. The CDR3 runs to 14 residues. Per the germline V gene, CDR1 is MDHEN and CDR2 is SYDVKM. The CDR3 region has the DNA TGTGCCAGCACCCGACAGGGGGCAAGGTATGGCTACACCTTC. It codes for CASTRQGARYGYTF.

This chain uses TRBV5-4 with TRBJ2-1, with 8 bases fitting TRBD2. V gave up 0 bases and J gave up 7 bases; unmatched junction bases: 6. The CDR3 length is 15 residues. Germline CDR1 reads SGHNT; CDR2 reads YYREEE (reference sequence). The CDR3 DNA is TGTGCCAGCAGCTTGGCAGCGGGAGAGGAGAATGAGCAGTTCTTC. Protein product: CASSLAAGEENEQFF.

This clone appeared a single time. The chain is built from TRBV4-2 and TRBJ2-3, with TRBD2 as a possible D gene (5 bases). The V and J ends lost 4 bases and 4 bases respectively, with 12 bases between them. Looked up from germline, CDR1 is LGHNA and CDR2 is YNFKEQ. CDR3 length equals 14 residues. The CDR3 loop reads CASSPGEVADTQYF. As DNA, the CDR3 is TGTGCCAGCAGCCCCGGGGAAGTTGCAGATACGCAGTATTTT.

The chain couples TRBV5-1 to TRBJ2-1, with TRBD2 as a possible D gene (6 bases). Germline values: CDR1 SGHRS, CDR2 YFSETQ. V was clipped by 0 bases and J by 5 bases, with 12 bases between them. This CDR3 spans 15 amino acids. The CDR3 DNA follows: TGCGCCAGCAGCTTGGACGGGACTTATAACAATGAGCAGTTCTTC. Protein sequence: CASSLDGTYNNEQFF.

V and J are TRBV6-5 and TRBJ1-4; 7 bases agree with TRBD1. Germline V gives CDR1 MNHEY, CDR2 SVGAGI. J was trimmed by 2 bases and V by 6 bases; bases with no gene match: 0. This CDR3 contains 13 residues. The CDR3 sequence: CASSRGTNEKLFF. In DNA, the CDR3 is TGTGCCAGCAGCAGGGGGACTAATGAAAAACTGTTTTTT.

The gene calls are TRBV2 and TRBJ1-5; perhaps TRBD1 as D (5 bases). The germline V and J ends were trimmed by 2 bases and 5 bases, with 10 bases remaining between them. The CDR3 is 14 amino acids. Germline V gene sequence: CDR1 SNHLY, CDR2 FYNNEI. DNA of the CDR3: TGTGCCAGCAGTGAACAGGGATCGGATCAGCCCCAGCATTTT. Its translation: CASSEQGSDQPQHF. The full variable domain, its missing parts supplied by reference TRBV2 and TRBJ1-5, is EPEVTQTPSHQVTQMGQEVILRCVPISNHLYFYWYRQILGQKVEFLVSFYNNEISEKSEIFDDQFSVERPDGSNFTLKIRSTKLEDSAMYFCASSEQGSDQPQHFGDGTRLSIL.

The CDR3 loop is CAVHRAGTNQPQHF. CDR3 nucleotides: TGTGCCGTCCACCGGGCAGGGACAAATCAGCCCCAGCATTTT. The chain recombines TRBV6-5 with TRBJ1-5, with D possibly TRBD1 on 6 matching bases. The germline V and J ends were trimmed by 11 bases and 4 bases, with 18 bases remaining between them. The germline V gene has CDR1 MNHEY and CDR2 SVGAGI. The CDR3 is 14 residues long.

The chain recombines TRBV28 with TRBJ1-2; maybe TRBD1 (5 bases). CDR3 size: 16 residues. CDR1 and CDR2 from the germline V gene are MDHEN and SYDVKM. Deletions cut 1 base from V and 8 bases from J, with 20 bases between. The CDR3 loop reads CASSLSLQQAPQGYTF. CDR3 in DNA: TGTGCCAGCAGTTTATCCCTTCAACAGGCCCCGCAGGGCTACACCTTC.

This clone was counted ten times or more. The gene calls are TRBV13 and TRBJ2-2; maybe TRBD2 (6 bases). V was shortened by 5 bases and J by 1 base, with 14 bases between the two germline ends. Germline CDR1 and CDR2: PRHDT and FYEKMQ (reference sequence). The CDR3 has 16 residues. The CDR3 region is CASSQLVGGNTGELFF. In nucleotides, the CDR3 is TGTGCCAGCAGCCAACTAGTGGGAGGGAACACCGGGGAGCTGTTTTTT.

J is TRBJ2-3 and V is TRBV2; D is perhaps TRBD1 (6 bases). CDR1 and CDR2 (germline): SNHLY, FYNNEI. Trimming stripped 1 base from V and 3 bases from J, with 8 bases between. This CDR3 has 14 amino acids. CDR3: CASSEGQGTDTQYF. In DNA form, the CDR3 reads TGTGCCAGCAGTGAAGGTCAGGGGACAGATACGCAGTATTTT. Filled out from reference TRBV2 and TRBJ2-3, the complete variable domain reads EPEVTQTPSHQVTQMGQEVILRCVPISNHLYFYWYRQILGQKVEFLVSFYNNEISEKSEIFDDQFSVERPDGSNFTLKIRSTKLEDSAMYFCASSEGQGTDTQYFGPGTRLTVL.

This chain connects TRBV27 to TRBJ2-1; 8 bases are a match to TRBD1. The CDR3 runs to 15 residues. Germline-derived CDR1 and CDR2 are MNHEY and SMNVEV (reference sequence). Losses at the gene ends were 5 bases for V and 2 bases for J; bases not matched to a gene: 5. The CDR3 protein is CASSPGQGPYNEQFF. As DNA, the CDR3 is TGTGCCAGCAGTCCCGGACAGGGTCCCTACAATGAGCAGTTCTTC.

This clone occurred a few times. The rearrangement uses TRBV5-1 and TRBJ2-3; 8 bases are shared with TRBD2. Germline V lookup: CDR1 SGHRS, CDR2 YFSETQ. The CDR3 extends over 15 amino acids. J lost 1 base, V lost 4 bases, and 5 bases had no gene match. DNA for the CDR3: TGCGCCAGCAGCACCGGGACTAGGGGCACAGATACGCAGTATTTT. It is translated as CASSTGTRGTDTQYF.

The chain employs TRBV5-6 and TRBJ1-1, with 8 bases matching TRBD1. This CDR3 contains 14 residues. The germline V gene encodes CDR1 SGHDT and CDR2 YYEEEE. Unmatched junction bases numbered 8, after V lost 4 bases and J lost 6 bases. CDR3 region: CASSTQGVFAEAFF. The CDR3 coding sequence is TGTGCCAGCAGCACACAGGGGGTGTTCGCTGAAGCTTTCTTT.

This clone appeared once. This chain joins TRBV19 and TRBJ2-6; no clear D gene. V lost 4 bases and J 3 bases, leaving 10 bases between the germline ends. The CDR3 is 15 residues long. Germline CDR1 and CDR2: LNHDA and SQIVND (reference sequence). The CDR3 sequence is CASSTSIRGANVLTF. DNA of the CDR3: TGTGCCAGTAGTACTTCTATACGTGGGGCCAACGTCCTGACTTTC.

The V and J genes are TRBV28 and TRBJ1-1; TRBD1 might be the D (6 bases). The CDR3 spans 13 residues. Germline assignment: CDR1 MDHEN and CDR2 SYDVKM. Trimming took off 6 bases at V and 2 bases at J, with 10 bases between the two ends. CDR3 amino acids: CASRVQGNTEAFF. CDR3 coding DNA: TGTGCCAGCAGGGTACAGGGCAACACTGAAGCTTTCTTT. Full variable domain (missing parts from reference TRBV28 and TRBJ1-1): DVKVTQSSRYLVKRTGEKVFLECVQDMDHENMFWYRQDPGLGLRLIYFSYDVKMKEKGDIPEGYSVSREKKERFSLILESASTNQTSMYLCASRVQGNTEAFFGQGTRLTVV.

This chain connects TRBV3-1 (or the pseudogene TRBV3-2) to TRBJ1-2; 7 positions agree with TRBD1. Germline V gives CDR1 LGHDT, CDR2 YNNKEL (reference sequence). CDR3 size: 16 residues. The junction had 19 bases not matched to a gene; V was cut back by 8 bases and J by 7 bases. The CDR3 nucleotides read TGTGCCAGCGGAATTACAGGGGCTGGAGTAACGAGTGGCTACACCTTC. Translating it yields CASGITGAGVTSGYTF.

The rearrangement joins TRBV2 to TRBJ2-2, with 14 bases matching TRBD2. Germline CDR1 and CDR2: SNHLY and FYNNEI. CDR3 length: 16 residues. J lost 6 bases, V lost 5 bases, and 5 bases had no gene match. Written as DNA, the CDR3 is TGTGCCAGCAGTACCGGGACTAGCGGGAGCCCCGGGGAGCTGTTTTTT. Protein sequence: CASSTGTSGSPGELFF.

The rearrangement joins TRBV18 to TRBJ2-1; TRBD2 matches at 15 bases. V lost 4 bases, J lost 7 bases, and 5 bases stayed unmatched. CDR3 length: 16 amino acids. Germline V gene lookup returns CDR1 KGHSH and CDR2 LQKENI. For the CDR3, the DNA is TGTGCCAGCTCACTATTGGGACTAGCGGGAGGTAATGAGCAGTTCTTC. Protein product: CASSLLGLAGGNEQFF.

This sequence joins TRBV15 and TRBJ1-4; 7 bases are shared with TRBD1. Germline V gives CDR1 LNHNV, CDR2 YYDKDF (reference sequence). Trimming cost V 0 bases and J 7 bases; bases outside gene matches: 5. The CDR3 runs to 15 residues. The CDR3 coding sequence is TGTGCCACCAGCAGAGAGGTGACAGGGTCTGAAAAACTGTTTTTT. This translates into CATSREVTGSEKLFF.